The source of this T cell receptor (beta chain) is a study of blood T cell repertoires in COVID-19. For the study at large: Samples representing acute and convalescent COVID-19 were sourced from the United States, Italy and Spain. PBMCs, B-cell-depleted T cells, or T cells provided the cDNA or gDNA that made up the material.

Followed over time, Seattle patients had been enrolled while infection was active. Original processing methods: Using reference gene primer amplification, nucleated cell counts were estimated. Generated by immunoSEQ multiplex PCR, the TCRdb table keeps only in-frame clones and is missing some. V and J calls and clone size are given by that table; D and trimming were obtained from the DNA. Of 150,000 to 200,000 clones in the sample, more than 70% were seen once. Trimming at V came to 5 bases and at J to 16 bases, leaving 8 bases not matched to a gene. This CDR3 comprises 14 residues. Germline CDR1 reads SGHNT; CDR2 reads YENEEA.

The rearrangement joins TRBV11-3 to TRBJ2-1, with 16 bases lining up with TRBD2. The sequence was collected from a person aged 70 to 85 with COVID-19, enrolled during active disease. Sequenced material: peripheral blood. The CDR3 sequence: CASSTGLAGGRKFF. The CDR3 DNA reads TGTGCCAGCAGCACGGGACTAGCGGGGGGGCGTAAATTCTTC.